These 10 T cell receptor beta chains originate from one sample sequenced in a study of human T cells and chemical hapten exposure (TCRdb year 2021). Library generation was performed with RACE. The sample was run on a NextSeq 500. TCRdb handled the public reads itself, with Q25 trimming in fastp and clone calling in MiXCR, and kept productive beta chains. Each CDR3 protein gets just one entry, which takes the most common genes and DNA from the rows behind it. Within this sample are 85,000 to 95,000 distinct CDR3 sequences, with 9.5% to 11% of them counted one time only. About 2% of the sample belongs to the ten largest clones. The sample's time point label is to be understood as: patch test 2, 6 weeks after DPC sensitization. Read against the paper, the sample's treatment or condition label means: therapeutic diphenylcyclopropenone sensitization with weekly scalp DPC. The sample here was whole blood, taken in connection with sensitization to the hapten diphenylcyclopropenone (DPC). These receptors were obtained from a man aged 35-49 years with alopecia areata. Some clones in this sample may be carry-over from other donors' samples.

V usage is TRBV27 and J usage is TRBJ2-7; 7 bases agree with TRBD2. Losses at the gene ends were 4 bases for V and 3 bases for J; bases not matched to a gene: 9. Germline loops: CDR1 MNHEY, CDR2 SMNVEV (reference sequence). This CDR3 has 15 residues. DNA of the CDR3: TGTGCCAGCAGTTCAGCGGGGACGGATAGCTACGAGCAGTACTTC. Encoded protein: CASSSAGTDSYEQYF.

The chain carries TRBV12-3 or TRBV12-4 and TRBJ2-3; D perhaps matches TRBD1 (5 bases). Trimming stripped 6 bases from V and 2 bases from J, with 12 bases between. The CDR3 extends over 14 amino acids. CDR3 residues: CASSLDSYTDTQYF. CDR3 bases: TGTGCCAGCAGCCTAGACAGCTACACAGATACGCAGTATTTT.

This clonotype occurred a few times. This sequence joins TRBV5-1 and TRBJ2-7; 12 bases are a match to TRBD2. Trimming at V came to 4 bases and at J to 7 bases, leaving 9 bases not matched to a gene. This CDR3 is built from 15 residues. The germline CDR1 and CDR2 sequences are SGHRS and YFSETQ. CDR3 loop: CASSRGLAGYREQYF. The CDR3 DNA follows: TGCGCCAGCAGCCGGGGACTAGCGGGTTATCGGGAGCAGTACTTC.

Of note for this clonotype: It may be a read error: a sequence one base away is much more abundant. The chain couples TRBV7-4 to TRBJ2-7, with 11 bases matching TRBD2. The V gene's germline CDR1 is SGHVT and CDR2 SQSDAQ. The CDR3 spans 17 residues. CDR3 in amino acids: CAGSSTSGERRFYEQYV. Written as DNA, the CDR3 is TGTGCCGGCAGCTCGACTAGCGGGGAGAGAAGGTTCTACGAGCAGTACGTC.

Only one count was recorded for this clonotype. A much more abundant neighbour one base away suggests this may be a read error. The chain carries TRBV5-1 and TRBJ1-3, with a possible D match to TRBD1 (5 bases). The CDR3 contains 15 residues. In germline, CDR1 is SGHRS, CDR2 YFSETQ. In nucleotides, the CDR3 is TGCGACAGCAGCTTCGCAGGGCAGGCTGGAAACACCATATATTTT. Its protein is CDSSFAGQAGNTIYF.

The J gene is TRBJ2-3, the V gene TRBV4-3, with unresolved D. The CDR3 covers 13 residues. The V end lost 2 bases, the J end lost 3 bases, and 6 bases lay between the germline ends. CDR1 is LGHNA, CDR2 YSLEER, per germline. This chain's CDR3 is CASSQLRTDTQYF. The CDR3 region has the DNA TGCGCCAGCAGCCAATTGAGGACAGATACGCAGTATTTT.

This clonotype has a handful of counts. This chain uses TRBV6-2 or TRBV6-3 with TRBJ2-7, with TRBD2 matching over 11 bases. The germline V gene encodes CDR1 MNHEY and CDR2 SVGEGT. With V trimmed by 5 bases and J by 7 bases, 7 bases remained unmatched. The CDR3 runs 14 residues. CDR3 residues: CASSPGTSGWEQYV. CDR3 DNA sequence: TGTGCCAGCAGTCCCGGGACTAGCGGCTGGGAGCAGTACGTC.

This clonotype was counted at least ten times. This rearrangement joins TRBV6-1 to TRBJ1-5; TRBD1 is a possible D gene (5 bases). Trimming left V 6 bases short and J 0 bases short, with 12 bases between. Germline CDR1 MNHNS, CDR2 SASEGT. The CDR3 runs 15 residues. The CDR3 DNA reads TGTGCCAGCAGCTTCGACAGCTATAGCAATCAGCCCCAGCATTTT. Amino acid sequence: CASSFDSYSNQPQHF.

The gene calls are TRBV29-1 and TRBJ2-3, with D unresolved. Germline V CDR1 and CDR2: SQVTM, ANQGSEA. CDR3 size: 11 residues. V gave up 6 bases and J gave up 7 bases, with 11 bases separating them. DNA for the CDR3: TGCAGCGTCCCCATACAATATACGCAGTATTTT. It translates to CSVPIQYTQYF.

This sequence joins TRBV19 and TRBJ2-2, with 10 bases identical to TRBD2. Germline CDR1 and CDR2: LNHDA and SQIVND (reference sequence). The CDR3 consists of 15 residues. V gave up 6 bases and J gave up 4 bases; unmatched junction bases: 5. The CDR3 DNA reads TGTGCCAGTAGCTTAGCGGGAGGAGTCACCGGGGAGCTGTTTTTT. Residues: CASSLAGGVTGELFF.